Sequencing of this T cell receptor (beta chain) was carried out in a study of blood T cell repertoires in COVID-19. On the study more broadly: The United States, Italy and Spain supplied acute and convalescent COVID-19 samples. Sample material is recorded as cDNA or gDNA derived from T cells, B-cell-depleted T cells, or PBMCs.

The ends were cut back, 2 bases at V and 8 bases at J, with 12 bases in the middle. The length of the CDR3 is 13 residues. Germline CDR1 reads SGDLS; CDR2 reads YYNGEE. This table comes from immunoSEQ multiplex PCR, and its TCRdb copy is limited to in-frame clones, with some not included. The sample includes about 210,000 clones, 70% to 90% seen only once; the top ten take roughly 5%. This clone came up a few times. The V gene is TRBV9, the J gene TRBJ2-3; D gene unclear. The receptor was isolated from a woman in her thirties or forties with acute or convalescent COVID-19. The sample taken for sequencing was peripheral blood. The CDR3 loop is CASSVLVPGTQYF. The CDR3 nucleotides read TGTGCCAGCAGCGTCTTAGTGCCGGGTACGCAGTATTTT.